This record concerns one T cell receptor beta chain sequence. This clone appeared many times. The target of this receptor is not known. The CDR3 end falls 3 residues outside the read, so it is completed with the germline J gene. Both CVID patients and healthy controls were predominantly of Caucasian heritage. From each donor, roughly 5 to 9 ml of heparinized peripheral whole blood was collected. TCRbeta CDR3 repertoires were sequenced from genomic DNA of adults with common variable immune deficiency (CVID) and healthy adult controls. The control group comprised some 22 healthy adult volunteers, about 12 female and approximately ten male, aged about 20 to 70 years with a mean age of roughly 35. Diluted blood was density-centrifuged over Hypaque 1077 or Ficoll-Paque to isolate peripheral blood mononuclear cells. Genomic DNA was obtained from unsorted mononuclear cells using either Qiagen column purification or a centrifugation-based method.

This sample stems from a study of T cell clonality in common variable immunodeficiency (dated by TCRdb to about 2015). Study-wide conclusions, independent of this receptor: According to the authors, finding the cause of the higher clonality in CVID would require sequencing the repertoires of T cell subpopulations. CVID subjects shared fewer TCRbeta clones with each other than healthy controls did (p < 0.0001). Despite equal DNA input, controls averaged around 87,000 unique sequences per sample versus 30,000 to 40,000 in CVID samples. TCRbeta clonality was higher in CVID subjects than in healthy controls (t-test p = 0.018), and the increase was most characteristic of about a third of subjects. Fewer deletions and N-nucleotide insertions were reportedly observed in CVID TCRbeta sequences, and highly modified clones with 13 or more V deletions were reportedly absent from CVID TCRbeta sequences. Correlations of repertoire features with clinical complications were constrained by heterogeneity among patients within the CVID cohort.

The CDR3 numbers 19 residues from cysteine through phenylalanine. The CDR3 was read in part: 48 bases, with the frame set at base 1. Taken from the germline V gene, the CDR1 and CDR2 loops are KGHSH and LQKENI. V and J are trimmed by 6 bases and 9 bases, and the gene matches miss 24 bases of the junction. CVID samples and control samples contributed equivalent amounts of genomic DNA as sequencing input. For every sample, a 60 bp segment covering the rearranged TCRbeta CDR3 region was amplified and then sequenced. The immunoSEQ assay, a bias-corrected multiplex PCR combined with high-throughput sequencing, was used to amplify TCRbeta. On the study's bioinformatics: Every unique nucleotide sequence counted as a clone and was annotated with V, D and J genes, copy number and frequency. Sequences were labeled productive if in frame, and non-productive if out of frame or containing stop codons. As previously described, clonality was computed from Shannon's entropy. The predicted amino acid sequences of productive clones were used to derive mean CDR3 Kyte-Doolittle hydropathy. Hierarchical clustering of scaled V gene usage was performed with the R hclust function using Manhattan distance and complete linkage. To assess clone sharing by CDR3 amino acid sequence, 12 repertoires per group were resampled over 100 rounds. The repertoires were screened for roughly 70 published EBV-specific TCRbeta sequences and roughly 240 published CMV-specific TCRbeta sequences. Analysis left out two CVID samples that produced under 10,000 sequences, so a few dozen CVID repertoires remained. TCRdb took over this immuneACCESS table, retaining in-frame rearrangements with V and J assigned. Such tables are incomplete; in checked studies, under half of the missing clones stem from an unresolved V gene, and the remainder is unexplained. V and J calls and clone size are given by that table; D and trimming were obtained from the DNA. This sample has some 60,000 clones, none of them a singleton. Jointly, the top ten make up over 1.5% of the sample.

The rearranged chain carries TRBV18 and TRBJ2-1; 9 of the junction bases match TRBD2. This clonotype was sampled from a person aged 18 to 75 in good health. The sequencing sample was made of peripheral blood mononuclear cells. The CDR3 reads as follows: CASSLRSSGNSPLFVEQFF. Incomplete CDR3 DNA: TGTGCCAGCTCCCTTAGGTCTAGCGGGAACAGTCCTCTCTTTGTTGAG.